This T cell receptor (beta chain) was sequenced for a study of control samples from healthy donors and cancer patients. This CDR3 comprises 12 residues. Looked up from germline, CDR1 is SGHNT and CDR2 is YYREEE (reference sequence). V dropped 5 bases and J dropped 3 bases, with 7 bases sitting between them. Sequencing used immunoSEQ multiplex PCR; TCRdb keeps in-frame clones, though not all of them. Here the sample spans over 150,000 clones, over 85% being singletons. The sequence came from a man aged 30-40 years in good health. V is TRBV5-4 and J is TRBJ2-3; D perhaps matches TRBD2 (6 bases). Sequences were obtained from blood. CDR3 DNA: TGTGCCAGCAGTCTAGCGACAGATACGCAGTATTTT. This translates into CASSLATDTQYF.